A selection of T cell receptor beta chains follows, all from one sample in a study of blood T cell repertoires in COVID-19. Generated by immunoSEQ multiplex PCR, the TCRdb table keeps only in-frame clones and is missing some. The table shows about 230,000 clones, with just over 85% occurring only once. Sequencing was performed on peripheral blood. The receptors derive from a man aged 50-59 years with COVID-19, enrolled during active disease. Both conserved end residues are part of each CDR3. A D gene is named only where the DNA matches it firmly. A clone size is listed for some rows: how often the clone was seen (once, few, many), or a class if it is expanded.

v_call	clone_size	j_call	d_call	cdr3_aa	cdr3_nt
TRBV4-1	.	TRBJ2-7	.	CASSQSGPVTGQSYEQYF	TGCGCCAGCAGCCAATCGGGCCCCGTCACGGGACAAAGCTACGAGCAGTACTTC
TRBV6-5	.	TRBJ1-1	.	CASSLEALSLNTEAFF	TGTGCCAGCAGTTTAGAAGCGTTATCTCTGAACACTGAAGCTTTCTTT
TRBV2	.	TRBJ1-5	.	CASSYRDPPSIGGNQPQHF	TGTGCCAGCAGTTACAGGGACCCCCCCTCGATAGGGGGCAATCAGCCCCAGCATTTT
TRBV6-6	.	TRBJ1-5	TRBD1	CASSPGKDRVDQPQHF	TGTGCCAGCAGCCCCGGAAAGGACAGGGTGGATCAGCCCCAGCATTTT
TRBV25-1	.	TRBJ2-5	TRBD1	CASSESGQAETQYF	TGTGCCAGCAGTGAATCGGGACAGGCGGAGACCCAGTACTTC
TRBV7-6	.	TRBJ2-1	.	CASSSSNEQFF	TGTGCCAGCAGCTCCTCCAATGAGCAGTTCTTC
TRBV6-5	.	TRBJ2-7	TRBD1	CASSRGQGAYEQYF	TGTGCCAGCAGTAGGGGACAGGGCGCCTACGAGCAGTACTTC
TRBV30	once	TRBJ1-6	.	CACQPGNHNSPLHF	TGTGCCTGCCAACCGGGAAATCATAATTCACCCCTCCACTTT
TRBV5-6	.	TRBJ2-5	TRBD2	CASTLGLAGQETQYF	TGTGCCAGCACCCTTGGACTAGCAGGCCAAGAGACCCAGTACTTC
TRBV10-3	.	TRBJ2-2	.	CAIRSGPGADSNTGELFF	TGTGCCATCCGTTCTGGTCCAGGGGCAGACTCGAACACCGGGGAGCTGTTTTTT
TRBV27	once	TRBJ1-2	.	CASSSTGLVYGYTF	TGTGCCAGCAGTTCAACAGGGCTGGTCTATGGCTACACCTTC
TRBV28	.	TRBJ1-2	TRBD1	CASQGQNYGYTF	TGTGCCAGCCAGGGACAGAACTATGGCTACACCTTC
TRBV6-5	.	TRBJ1-1	.	CASSFPGHMAFF	TGTGCCAGCAGTTTCCCGGGACATATGGCTTTCTTT
TRBV4-2	.	TRBJ2-4	.	CASSQDWAGGAKNIQYF	TGTGCCAGCAGCCAAGATTGGGCAGGGGGGGCCAAAAACATTCAGTACTTC
TRBV4-2	.	TRBJ1-2	.	CASSQDPTGSNYGYTF	TGTGCCAGCAGCCAAGATCCTACAGGTTCGAACTATGGCTACACCTTC
TRBV4-2	.	TRBJ1-2	.	CASSQMGGTSYGYTF	TGTGCCAGCAGCCAGATGGGGGGAACCTCCTATGGCTACACCTTC
TRBV19	.	TRBJ1-1	TRBD1	CASSYDRGDTEAFF	TGTGCCAGTAGTTACGACAGGGGAGACACTGAAGCTTTCTTT
TRBV21-1	.	TRBJ1-1	.	CASKEEAQEGTEAFF	TGTGCCAGCAAGGAGGAGGCACAGGAGGGCACTGAAGCTTTCTTT
TRBV10-3	.	TRBJ2-3	TRBD2	CAITSNPAGVGDTQYF	TGTGCCATCACCTCCAACCCAGCGGGAGTAGGAGATACGCAGTATTTT
TRBV6-5	.	TRBJ2-7	.	CASSSETGGNEQYF	TGTGCCAGCAGTTCCGAGACTGGGGGGAACGAGCAGTACTTC
TRBV5-4	.	TRBJ1-1	.	CASSLVETEAFF	TGTGCCAGCAGCTTGGTGGAGACTGAAGCTTTCTTT
TRBV5-6	.	TRBJ1-6	.	CASSLGGASSYNSPLHF	TGTGCCAGCAGCTTGGGTGGGGCTAGCTCCTATAATTCACCCCTCCACTTT
TRBV29-1	.	TRBJ2-7	TRBD2	CSVGRSGGYEQYF	TGCAGCGTTGGGCGGTCGGGGGGCTACGAGCAGTACTTC
TRBV11-3	.	TRBJ2-3	TRBD2	CASSPGLAGEGGDTQYF	TGTGCCAGCAGCCCAGGACTAGCGGGAGAAGGAGGAGATACGCAGTATTTT